The clone carrying this T cell receptor (beta chain) was observed a handful of times. Its antigen is unidentified. The source of the sample is a study of cytomegalovirus exposure and HLA in healthy donors. A multiplex PCR was run with 60 Vbeta primers and 13 Jbeta primers. Sequencing used immunoSEQ multiplex PCR; TCRdb keeps in-frame clones, though not all of them. This table has around 140,000 clones, approximately 67% appearing once. General observations from the study: In an earlier analysis, most TCR beta V segments were productive about 87% or about 30% of the time. TCR beta sequences numbering more than 15,000 were associated with HLA alleles at 0.05 false discovery rate in a later analysis.

Trimming took off 2 bases at V and 0 bases at J, with 8 bases between the two ends. The germline V gene encodes CDR1 KGHSH and CDR2 LQKENI. The length of the CDR3 is 15 residues. The material sequenced was PBMCs. This chain connects TRBV18 to TRBJ2-1; D ambiguous. The TCR comes from a woman aged 55 to 70 in good health and CMV-seronegative. As DNA, the CDR3 is TGTGCCAGCTCACCAGTCTTCAGCTCCTACAATGAGCAGTTCTTC. It translates to CASSPVFSSYNEQFF.